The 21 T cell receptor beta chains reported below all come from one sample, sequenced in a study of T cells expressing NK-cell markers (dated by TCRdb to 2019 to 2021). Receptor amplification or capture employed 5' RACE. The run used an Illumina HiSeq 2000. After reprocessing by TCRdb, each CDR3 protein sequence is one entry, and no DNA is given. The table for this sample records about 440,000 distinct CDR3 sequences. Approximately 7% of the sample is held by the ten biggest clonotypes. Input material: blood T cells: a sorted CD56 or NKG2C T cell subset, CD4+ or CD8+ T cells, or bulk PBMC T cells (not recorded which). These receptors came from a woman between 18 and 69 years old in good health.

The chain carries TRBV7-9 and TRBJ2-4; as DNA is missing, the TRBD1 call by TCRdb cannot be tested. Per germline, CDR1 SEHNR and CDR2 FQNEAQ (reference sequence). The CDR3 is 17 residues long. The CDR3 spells CASSQGQGARGKNIQYF.

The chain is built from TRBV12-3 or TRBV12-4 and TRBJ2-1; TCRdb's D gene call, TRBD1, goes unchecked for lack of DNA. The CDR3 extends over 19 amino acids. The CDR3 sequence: CASSLTRDRFGSSYNEQFF.

This CDR3 reads CAISGSQGTHYEQYF. The chain is built from TRBV10-3 and TRBJ2-7; absent DNA, TCRdb's TRBD1 call cannot be checked. The germline CDR1 and CDR2 sequences are ENHRY and SYGVKD. This CDR3 has 15 amino acids.

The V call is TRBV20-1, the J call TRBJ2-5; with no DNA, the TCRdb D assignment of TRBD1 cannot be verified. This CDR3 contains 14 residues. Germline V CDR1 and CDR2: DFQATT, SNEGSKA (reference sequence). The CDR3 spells CSAPPKLVGAAQYF.

The CDR3 protein is CASSPRPGQGFPGNTIYF. The chain uses TRBV7-3 and TRBJ1-3; without DNA, the TCRdb call of TRBD1 cannot be checked. CDR1 is SGHTA, CDR2 FQGTGA, per germline. CDR3 size: 18 residues.

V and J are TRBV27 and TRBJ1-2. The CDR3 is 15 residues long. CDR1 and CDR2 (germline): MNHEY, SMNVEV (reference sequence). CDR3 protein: CASSLFGGVAYGYTF.

CDR3 amino acids: CASSHPGGIGVF. The chain combines TRBV19 with TRBJ1-1; TCRdb's assignment of TRBD1 cannot be checked, as there is no DNA. Germline V gene sequence: CDR1 LNHDA, CDR2 SQIVND (reference sequence). The CDR3 has 12 residues.

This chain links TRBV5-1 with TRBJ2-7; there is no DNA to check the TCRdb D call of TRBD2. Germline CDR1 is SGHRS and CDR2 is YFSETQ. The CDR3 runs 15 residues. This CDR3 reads CASSLGTSGSNEQYF.

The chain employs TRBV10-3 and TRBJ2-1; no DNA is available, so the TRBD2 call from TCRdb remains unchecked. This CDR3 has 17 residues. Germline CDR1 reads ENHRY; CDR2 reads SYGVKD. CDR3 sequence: CAISDPGVSGRYNEQFF.

CDR3 loop: CASNDGGETQYF. This chain connects TRBV10-2 to TRBJ2-5; no DNA is available, so the TRBD1 call from TCRdb remains unchecked. CDR1 and CDR2 from the germline V gene are WSHSY and SAAADI. The CDR3 totals 12 residues.

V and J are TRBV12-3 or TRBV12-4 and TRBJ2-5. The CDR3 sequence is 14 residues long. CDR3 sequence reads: CASSPNTRQETQYF.

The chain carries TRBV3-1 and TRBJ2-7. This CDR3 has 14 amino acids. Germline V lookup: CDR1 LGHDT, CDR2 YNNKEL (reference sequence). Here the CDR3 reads CASSPDGSSYEQYF.

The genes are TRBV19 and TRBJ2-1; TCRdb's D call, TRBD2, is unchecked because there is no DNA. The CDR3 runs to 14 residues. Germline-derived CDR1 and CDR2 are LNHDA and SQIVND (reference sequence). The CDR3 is CASGWPSGYNEQFF.

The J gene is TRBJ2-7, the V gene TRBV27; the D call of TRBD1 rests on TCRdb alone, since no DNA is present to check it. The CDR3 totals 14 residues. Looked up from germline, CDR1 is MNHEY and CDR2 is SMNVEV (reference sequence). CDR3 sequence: CASNRQGAPYEQYF.

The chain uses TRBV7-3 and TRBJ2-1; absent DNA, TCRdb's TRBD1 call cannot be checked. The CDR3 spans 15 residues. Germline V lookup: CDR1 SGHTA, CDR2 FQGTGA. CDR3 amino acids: CASSLKSGLNNEQFF.

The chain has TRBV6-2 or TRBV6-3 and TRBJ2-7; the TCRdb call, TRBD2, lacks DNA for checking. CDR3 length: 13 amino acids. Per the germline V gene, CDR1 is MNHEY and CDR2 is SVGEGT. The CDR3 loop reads CASTRGKTYEQYF.

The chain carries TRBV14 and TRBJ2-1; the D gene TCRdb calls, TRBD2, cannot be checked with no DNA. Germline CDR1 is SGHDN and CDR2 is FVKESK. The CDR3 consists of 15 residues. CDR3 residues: CASSQFAAGRNEQFF.

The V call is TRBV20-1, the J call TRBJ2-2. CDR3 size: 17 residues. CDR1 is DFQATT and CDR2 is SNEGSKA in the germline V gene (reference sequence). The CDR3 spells CSARDLTSGTNTGELFF.

CDR3: CASSSSSGRINYGYTF. The V call is TRBV11-2, the J call TRBJ1-2. Per germline, CDR1 SGHAT and CDR2 FQNNGV. The CDR3 contains 16 residues.

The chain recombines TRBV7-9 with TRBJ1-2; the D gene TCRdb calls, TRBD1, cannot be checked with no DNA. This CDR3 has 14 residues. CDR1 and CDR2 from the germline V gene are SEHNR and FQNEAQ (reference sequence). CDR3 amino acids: CASSSDSTGYGYTF.

CDR3 in amino acids: CSAPIAGASNTGELFF. The chain is built from TRBV20-1 and TRBJ2-2; TCRdb proposes TRBD2, but this gene call is untestable without DNA. The CDR3 is 16 residues long. From germline, CDR1 is DFQATT and CDR2 SNEGSKA (reference sequence).